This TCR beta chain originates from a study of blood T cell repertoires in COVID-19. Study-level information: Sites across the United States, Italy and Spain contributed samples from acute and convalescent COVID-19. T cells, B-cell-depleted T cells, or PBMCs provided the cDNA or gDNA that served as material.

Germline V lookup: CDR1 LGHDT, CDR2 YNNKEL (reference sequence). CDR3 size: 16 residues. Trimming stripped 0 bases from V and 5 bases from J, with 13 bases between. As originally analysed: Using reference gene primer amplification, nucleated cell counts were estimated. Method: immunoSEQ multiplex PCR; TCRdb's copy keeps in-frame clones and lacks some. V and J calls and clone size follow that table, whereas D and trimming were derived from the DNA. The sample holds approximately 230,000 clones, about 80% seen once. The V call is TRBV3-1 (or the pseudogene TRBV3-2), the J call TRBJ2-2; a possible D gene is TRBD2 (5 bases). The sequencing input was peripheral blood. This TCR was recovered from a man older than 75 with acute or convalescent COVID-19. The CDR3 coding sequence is TGTGCCAGCAGCCAAGAACTGTCGCCGGGAACCGGGGAGCTGTTTTTT. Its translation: CASSQELSPGTGELFF.